Following are 27 T cell receptor beta chains from one sample sequenced in a study of T-cell memory formation after mild COVID-19. TCRdb re-derived calls from the 5' RACE reads in MiXCR, one entry per CDR3 protein. The sample records 530,000 or so distinct CDR3 sequences, approximately 15% being singletons. Sequencing input: PBMCs or a T cell subset sorted from them (not recorded which). These receptors were taken from an adult woman who had mild COVID-19 (a few samples of this study predate the infection). Cell type and time point are not known.

This clonotype was found a few times. V usage is TRBV9 and J usage is TRBJ2-6; a possible D gene is TRBD2 (5 bases). This CDR3 comprises 13 residues. V was trimmed by 4 bases and J by 4 bases, leaving 6 bases between them. The germline gives CDR1 SGDLS, CDR2 YYNGEE. CDR3: CASSREGANVLTF. The CDR3 nucleotides are TGTGCCAGCAGCAGGGAGGGGGCCAACGTCCTGACTTTC.

This clonotype was recorded a few times. The V and J genes are TRBV7-3 and TRBJ1-2; no definite D call. The germline V gene has CDR1 SGHTA and CDR2 FQGTGA. Deletions cut 4 bases from V and 8 bases from J, with 23 bases between. The CDR3 runs to 16 residues. CDR3 sequence: CASSSSGTWRGLGYTF. CDR3 DNA sequence: TGTGCCAGCAGCTCCTCGGGCACCTGGCGGGGTTTAGGCTACACCTTC. Supplemented by reference TRBV7-3 and TRBJ1-2, the full variable domain reads GAGVSQTPSNKVTEKGKYVELRCDPISGHTALYWYRQSLGQGPEFLIYFQGTGAADDSGLPNDRFFAVRPEGSVSTLKIQRTERGDSAVYLCASSSSGTWRGLGYTFGSGTRLTVV.

This clonotype has more than one count but fewer than ten. The CDR3 DNA is TGCGCCAGCAGCTTCCCACGGACAGGGGGCTCTGGGGCCAACGTCCTGACTTTC. It encodes CASSFPRTGGSGANVLTF. The J gene is TRBJ2-6, the V gene TRBV5-1; 10 nucleotides align to TRBD1. The CDR3 sequence is 18 residues long. Germline CDR1 and CDR2: SGHRS and YFSETQ. The junction had 5 bases not matched to a gene; V was cut back by 2 bases and J by 0 bases.

This clonotype was seen a handful of times. The V call is TRBV3-1, the J call TRBJ1-2; 7 bases are shared with TRBD1. V lost 2 bases, J lost 8 bases, and 11 bases stayed unmatched. Germline loops: CDR1 LGHDT, CDR2 YNNKEL (reference sequence). The CDR3 runs 15 residues. The CDR3 loop reads CASSQRYSTGQGYTF. CDR3 nucleotide sequence: TGTGCCAGCAGCCAACGATACTCGACAGGGCAAGGCTACACCTTC. Using reference TRBV3-1 and TRBJ1-2 for the parts outside the CDR3, the full variable domain is DTAVSQTPKYLVTQMGNDKSIKCEQNLGHDTMYWYKQDSKKFLKIMFSYNNKELIINETVPNRFSPKSPDKAHLNLHINSLELGDSAVYFCASSQRYSTGQGYTFGSGTRLTVV.

Ten or more counts support this clonotype. This rearrangement joins TRBV5-1 to TRBJ2-4; D may correspond to TRBD1 or TRBD2 (6 bases each). Trimming removed 4 bases from V and 1 base from J, with 18 bases in between. Germline V gene lookup returns CDR1 SGHRS and CDR2 YFSETQ. The CDR3 has 17 amino acids. This CDR3 is CASSRGDGGRAKNIQYF. CDR3 DNA sequence: TGCGCCAGCAGCAGGGGGGATGGAGGCCGTGCCAAAAACATTCAGTACTTC.

This clonotype was seen a few times. The junction shows a germline mismatch at one end, possibly a read error. The chain joins TRBV6-5 to TRBJ2-7, with TRBD2 identical over 8 bases. The CDR3 contains 13 residues. Germline-derived CDR1 and CDR2 are MNHEY and SVGAGI. The CDR3 DNA sequence: TGTGCCAGCAGCCGGACCGGGACTAGTAAGGTTAACTTC. Translated, it gives CASSRTGTSKVNF.

This clonotype has just a few counts. The rearrangement joins TRBV9 to TRBJ2-2; no definite D call. This CDR3 has 12 residues. Trimming took off 7 bases at V and 2 bases at J, with 6 bases between the two ends. In germline, CDR1 is SGDLS, CDR2 YYNGEE. Here the CDR3 reads CASEPNTGELFF. The CDR3 coding sequence is TGTGCCAGCGAACCTAACACCGGGGAGCTGTTTTTT.

This chain links TRBV20-1 with TRBJ1-4, with D possibly TRBD1 on 5 matching bases. CDR1 is DFQATT and CDR2 is SNEGSKA in the germline V gene (reference sequence). The CDR3 totals 14 residues. V shed 0 bases and J shed 8 bases, with 13 bases lying between them. The CDR3 here is CSARDPRVREKLFF. Written as DNA, the CDR3 is TGCAGTGCTAGAGATCCCAGGGTCCGGGAAAAACTGTTTTTT.

The chain recombines TRBV4-1 with TRBJ1-6; D not resolved. V shed 0 bases and J shed 6 bases, with 12 bases lying between them. CDR1 MGHRA and CDR2 YSYEKL come from the germline V gene. The CDR3 is made up of 16 amino acids. CDR3 residues: CASSQDWRVSNSPLHF. The CDR3, as DNA: TGCGCCAGCAGCCAAGATTGGAGAGTTTCTAATTCACCCCTCCACTTT.

This clonotype was counted between two and nine times. V is TRBV7-9 and J is TRBJ2-7; 7 nucleotides agree with TRBD1. J was trimmed by 3 bases and V by 5 bases; bases with no gene match: 7. The CDR3 has 14 amino acids. The germline gives CDR1 SEHNR, CDR2 FQNEAQ (reference sequence). CDR3: CASSDTDRNYEQYF. DNA of the CDR3: TGTGCCAGCAGCGACACGGACAGGAACTACGAGCAGTACTTC.

This clonotype has only one observation. This chain connects TRBV20-1 to TRBJ2-3; D is possibly TRBD2 (5 bases). The CDR3 length is 15 residues. Trimming left V 0 bases short and J 2 bases short, with 12 bases between. Germline V gene sequence: CDR1 DFQATT, CDR2 SNEGSKA (reference sequence). The CDR3 nucleotides are TGCAGTGCTAGAGACGTCCTAGCCCACACAGATACGCAGTATTTT. Translation: CSARDVLAHTDTQYF.

In this sample, this clonotype turned up a few times. The chain joins TRBV12-3 or TRBV12-4 to TRBJ2-4; 7 nucleotides line up with TRBD2. V gave up 3 bases and J gave up 0 bases; unmatched junction bases: 5. The CDR3 length is 16 residues. The CDR3 here is CASSFPSGLAKNIQYF. Written as DNA, the CDR3 is TGTGCCAGCAGTTTTCCTAGCGGATTAGCCAAAAACATTCAGTACTTC.

This clonotype was found a few times. This rearrangement joins TRBV5-5 to TRBJ2-7; possibly TRBD2 for D (6 bases). This CDR3 is 14 amino acids long. The ends were cut back, 2 bases at V and 1 base at J, with 10 bases in the middle. Per germline, CDR1 SGHKS and CDR2 YYEKEE (reference sequence). DNA of the CDR3: TGTGCCAGCAGCTTCCTAGCGCGATCCTACGAGCAGTACTTC. This gives the protein CASSFLARSYEQYF.

The chain recombines TRBV20-1 with TRBJ1-2; the match to TRBD1 covers 7 bases. Looked up from germline, CDR1 is DFQATT and CDR2 is SNEGSKA (reference sequence). Trimming removed 7 bases from V and 3 bases from J; junction bases left unmatched: 8. This CDR3 comprises 13 residues. In nucleotides, the CDR3 is TGCAGTGGCAGAAGTGGGACAGACTATGGCTACACCTTC. Translating gives CSGRSGTDYGYTF.

This clonotype occurred a few times. This chain joins TRBV12-3 or TRBV12-4 and TRBJ2-3; TRBD2 aligns across 10 bases. This CDR3 has 17 amino acids. V shed 1 base and J 3 bases; nucleotides not matched to a gene: 7. The CDR3, as DNA: TGTGCCAGCAGTTTAGGGGGGCTAGCGGGGGTGACAGATACGCAGTATTTT. The encoded protein is CASSLGGLAGVTDTQYF.

This clonotype was counted only a few times. This chain uses TRBV20-1 with TRBJ1-1, with 7 bases identical to TRBD1. V dropped 7 bases and J dropped 4; count of bases not matched to a gene: 6. CDR1 is DFQATT, CDR2 SNEGSKA, per germline (reference sequence). The CDR3 sequence is 12 residues long. CDR3 sequence reads: CSVGQAGTEAFF. The CDR3, as DNA: TGCAGTGTTGGACAGGCTGGCACTGAAGCTTTCTTT.

V usage is TRBV30 and J usage is TRBJ1-4; no definite D call. This CDR3 region has 15 residues. Deletions cut 0 bases from V and 7 bases from J, with 15 bases between. Germline lookup yields CDR1 GTSNPN and CDR2 SVGIG (reference sequence). CDR3 DNA sequence: TGTGCCTGGAGTGTATGGTCCTCGACGGGTGAAAAACTGTTTTTT. Its translation is CAWSVWSSTGEKLFF.

The chain employs TRBV12-3 or TRBV12-4 and TRBJ1-4, with D possibly TRBD1 on 6 matching bases. V lost 4 bases, J lost 8 bases, and 20 bases lay in between. The CDR3 consists of 16 residues. The chain's CDR3 is CASSSRPGQVSEKLFF. The CDR3 DNA is TGTGCCAGCAGTTCCCGACCGGGACAAGTGTCGGAAAAACTGTTTTTT.

This clonotype was seen more than once but under ten times. The V and J genes are TRBV20-1 and TRBJ1-2; D is undetermined. Looked up from germline, CDR1 is DFQATT and CDR2 is SNEGSKA (reference sequence). The CDR3 contains 12 residues. Trimming cost V 2 bases and J 7 bases, with 11 bases left between them. The CDR3 protein is CSARPSGIGYTF. As DNA, the CDR3 is TGCAGTGCTAGACCGTCGGGTATTGGCTACACCTTC.

This clonotype has only a few counts. The chain joins TRBV7-2 to TRBJ2-7, with no clear D. CDR3 length: 13 residues. Germline values: CDR1 SGHTA, CDR2 FQGNSA. Between the trimmed V and J ends, which lost 1 base and 3 bases, there was a span of 7 bases. CDR3 region: CASSLGVYYEQYF. CDR3 DNA: TGTGCCAGCAGCTTAGGGGTTTACTACGAGCAGTACTTC.

This clonotype was counted only a few times. The chain employs TRBV24-1 and TRBJ1-1; no clear D. CDR3 length: 11 amino acids. Germline V CDR1 and CDR2: KGHDR, SFDVKD. V shed 9 bases and J shed 1 base, with 5 bases lying between them. The CDR3 loop is CATQSNTEAFF. As DNA, the CDR3 is TGTGCCACCCAGTCGAACACTGAAGCTTTCTTT.

The chain combines TRBV19 with TRBJ2-5; D may match TRBD1 or TRBD2 (5 bases each). The length of the CDR3 is 12 residues. Deletions cut 3 bases from V and 4 bases from J, with 6 bases between. Germline V gene sequence: CDR1 LNHDA, CDR2 SQIVND (reference sequence). The CDR3 coding sequence is TGTGCCAGTAGTATCGGGACAGAGACCCAGTACTTC. Its protein product is CASSIGTETQYF.

Regarding this clonotype: Because it lacks the conserved phenylalanine or tryptophan at the end, this CDR3 is likely a read error. CDR3 sequence reads: CASVVVGRGDDPQQFL. The CDR3 nucleotides are TGTGCCAGCGTCGTCGTGGGGCGGGGGGACGACCCCCAGCAGTTCTTA. This chain joins TRBV12-3 or TRBV12-4 and TRBJ2-1, with 8 positions matching TRBD2. CDR3 length: 16 amino acids. V gave up 8 bases and J gave up 11 bases; unmatched junction bases: 20.

The rearrangement joins TRBV7-7 to TRBJ2-1; 11 bases are shared with TRBD2. The trim removed 5 bases at V and 3 bases at J, leaving 9 bases unmatched. CDR1 is SSHAT and CDR2 is FNYEAQ in the germline V gene (reference sequence). The CDR3 has 17 amino acids. Written as DNA, the CDR3 is TGTGCCAGCAGCCCGACGGCACTAGCGGGGGACTACAATGAGCAGTTCTTC. It specifies CASSPTALAGDYNEQFF.

The chain combines TRBV5-1 with TRBJ2-2; no clear D gene. Trimming cost V 0 bases and J 0 bases, with 12 bases left between them. The CDR3 is made up of 17 amino acids. Germline V gene data show CDR1 as SGHRS and CDR2 as YFSETQ. The DNA for the CDR3 is TGCGCCAGCAGCTTGGAGGTCTACCGCACGAACACCGGGGAGCTGTTTTTT. It encodes CASSLEVYRTNTGELFF.

The chain has TRBV5-1 and TRBJ2-1; the match to TRBD2 covers 10 bases. CDR3 length: 19 amino acids. V gave up 0 bases and J gave up 1 base; unmatched junction bases: 10. Germline V lookup: CDR1 SGHRS, CDR2 YFSETQ. The CDR3 protein is CASSLGSGGARGSYNEQFF. CDR3 bases: TGCGCCAGCAGCTTGGGGAGCGGGGGGGCCCGAGGGTCCTACAATGAGCAGTTCTTC.

The rearrangement joins TRBV24-1 to TRBJ2-1; possibly TRBD2 for D (6 bases). V lost 5 bases and J 4 bases, leaving 8 bases between the germline ends. The CDR3 runs to 13 residues. Germline lookup yields CDR1 KGHDR and CDR2 SFDVKD. The CDR3 coding sequence is TGTGCCACCAGTGGCGGGATTTACAATGAGCAGTTCTTC. Encoded protein: CATSGGIYNEQFF.